The T cell receptor beta chain under discussion was sequenced for a study of blood T cell repertoires in COVID-19 (dated by TCRdb to 2018 to 2021). With respect to the entire study: Collaborator samples came from the United States, Italy and Spain and covered acute and convalescent phases of COVID-19. The material from the prospective study consisted of cDNA or gDNA derived from T cells, B-cell-depleted T cells, or PBMCs. The dataset comprised deeply sampled blood TCRbeta repertoires from subjects exposed to, actively infected with, or recovered from COVID-19. A freely available public database, intended as a resource for researchers studying the immune response to SARS-CoV-2, is where the repertoires were released. Samples were obtained from the ongoing ImmuneRACE study (first 160 participants) and from some 1,200 subjects provided by 6 global collaborators. Nearly every sample came with metadata listing a de-identified subject ID, COVID-19 status, age in years and sex. Where available, HLA class I and class II types were taken from metadata supplied by the sample provider and were not determined by assay-based typing. Results and caveats for the whole study, not just this receptor: How much clinical and demographic metadata was included differed by source and by participant, and the metadata was provided uncurated.

TCRbeta CDR3 regions were amplified from genomic DNA using the immunoSEQ Assay, a bias-controlled multiplex PCR. The authors' pipeline ran thus. Nucleated cell counts per sample were estimated from amplification of reference gene primers within the assay. To quantify the absolute abundance of each unique TCRbeta CDR3 rearrangement, sequence reads were collapsed and filtered. Productive Simpson clonality was computed per sample as the square root of Simpson's diversity index over productive rearrangements. Not all clones reach the TCRdb copy of this immuneACCESS table, which keeps in-frame sequences only. Checked studies attribute under half of the gap to unresolved V genes and leave the rest unexplained. V, J and clone size are taken as reported in that table, and D and trimming were inferred from the DNA itself. The sample has about 160,000 clones on record, around nine tenths of them singletons. Approximately 0.5% of the sample comes from the top ten.

V and J are truncated by 3 bases and 4 bases respectively, leaving an intervening sequence of 13 bases. The cysteine opens and the phenylalanine closes a CDR3 of 15 amino acids. The kept DNA is CDR3 alone, 45 bases in frame from the first base. Reading the germline V gene gives CDR1 MRHNA and CDR2 SNTAGT. Points on this clone: The target of this receptor is not known. Per-nucleotide qualities are absent, and no much larger clonotype sits a single base away.

Collaborating institutions collected whole blood in K2EDTA tubes following their own protocols. For TCRbeta analysis, collaborators shipped samples in one of three forms: frozen whole blood, isolated PBMCs, or DNA extracted from either of those sample types. The TCR originated in a man over 45 with acute or convalescent COVID-19. Rearrangement joined TRBV6-4 to TRBJ2-1, with a tentative D gene TRBD1 over 6 matching bases. The sequenced material came from peripheral blood. The nucleotides are TGTGCCAGCAGTGAACGGGACACCCCTTACAATGAGCAGTTCTTC. The encoded protein is CASSERDTPYNEQFF.